This T cell receptor (beta chain) came from a study of beta chain features in type 1 diabetes. Study details: Fewer than 140,000,000 sorted cells were examined across all samples.

Study-wide results and caveats: When VDJ junctions were examined, type 1 diabetes patients showed fewer insertions and more deletions. The study found that naive, central memory and Treg TCRB repertoires appeared more similar in patients than in healthy donors.

TCRB transcripts that were expressed got sequenced, as all of the isolated RNA had been reverse transcribed. The method was immunoSEQ multiplex PCR; TCRdb's version includes in-frame clones alone and lacks a portion of them. The sample yields approximately 340,000 clones, roughly 16% seen once. Trimming shortened V by 2 bases and J by 7 bases, and 15 bases separated the two germline ends. The CDR3 consists of 13 residues. CDR1 is GTSNPN, CDR2 SVGIG, per germline (reference sequence). Sorted CD4+ subsets: naive, central memory, regulatory, stem cell-like memory (CD45RO/CCR7/CD25/CD127/CD95/CD27 panel). This clone has a handful of counts. The antigen remains undetermined.

This receptor was obtained from a woman aged 18-29 years in good health. The J gene is TRBJ2-7, the V gene TRBV30; D might be TRBD1 (6 bases). The sample taken for sequencing was naive CD4+ T cells from blood. The CDR3 DNA follows: TGTGCCTGGAGTCCAAACAGGGCGTGGGAGCAGTACTTC. Translation gives CAWSPNRAWEQYF.